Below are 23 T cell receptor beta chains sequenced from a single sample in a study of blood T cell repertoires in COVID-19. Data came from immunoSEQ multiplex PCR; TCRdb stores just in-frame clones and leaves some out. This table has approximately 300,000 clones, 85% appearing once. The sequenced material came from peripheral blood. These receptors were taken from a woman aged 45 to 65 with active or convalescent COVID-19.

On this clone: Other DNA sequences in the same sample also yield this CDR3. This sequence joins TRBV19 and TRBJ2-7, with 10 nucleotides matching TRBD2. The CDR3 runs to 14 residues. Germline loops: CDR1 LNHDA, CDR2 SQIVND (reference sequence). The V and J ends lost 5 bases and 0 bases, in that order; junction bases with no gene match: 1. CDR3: CASSPSGSSYEQYF. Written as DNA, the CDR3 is TGTGCCAGTAGTCCTAGCGGGAGCTCCTACGAGCAGTACTTC. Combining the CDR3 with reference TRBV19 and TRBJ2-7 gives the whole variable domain DGGITQSPKYLFRKEGQNVTLSCEQNLNHDAMYWYRQDPGQGLRLIYYSQIVNDFQKGDIAEGYSVSREKKESFPLTVTSAQKNPTAFYLCASSPSGSSYEQYFGPGTRLTVT.

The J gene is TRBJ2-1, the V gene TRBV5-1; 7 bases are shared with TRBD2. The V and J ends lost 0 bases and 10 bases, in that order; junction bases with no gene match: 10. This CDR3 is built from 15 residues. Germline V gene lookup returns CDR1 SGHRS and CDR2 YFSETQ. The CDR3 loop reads CASSLGPSGPREQFF. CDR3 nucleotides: TGCGCCAGCAGCTTGGGGCCTAGCGGACCTAGGGAGCAGTTCTTC.

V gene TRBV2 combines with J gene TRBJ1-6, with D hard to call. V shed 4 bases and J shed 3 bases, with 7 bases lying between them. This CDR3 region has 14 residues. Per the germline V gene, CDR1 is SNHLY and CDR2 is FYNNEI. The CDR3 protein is CASSAGNYNSPLHF. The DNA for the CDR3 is TGTGCCAGCAGTGCCGGTAACTATAATTCACCCCTCCACTTT. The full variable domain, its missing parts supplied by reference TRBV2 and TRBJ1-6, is EPEVTQTPSHQVTQMGQEVILRCVPISNHLYFYWYRQILGQKVEFLVSFYNNEISEKSEIFDDQFSVERPDGSNFTLKIRSTKLEDSAMYFCASSAGNYNSPLHFGNGTRLTVT.

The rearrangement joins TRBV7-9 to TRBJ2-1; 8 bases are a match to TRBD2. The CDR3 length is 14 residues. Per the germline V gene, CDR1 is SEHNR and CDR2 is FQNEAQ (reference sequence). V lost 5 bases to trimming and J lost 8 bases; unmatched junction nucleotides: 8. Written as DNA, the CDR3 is TGTGCCAGCAGCCGTAGCGGGATGATCGATGAGCAGTTCTTC. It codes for CASSRSGMIDEQFF.

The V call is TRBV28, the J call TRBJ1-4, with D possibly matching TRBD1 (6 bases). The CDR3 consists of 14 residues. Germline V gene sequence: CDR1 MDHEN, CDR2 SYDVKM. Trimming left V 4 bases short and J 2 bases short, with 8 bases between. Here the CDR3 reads CASSYQGTNEKLFF. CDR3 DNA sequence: TGTGCCAGCAGTTATCAGGGGACTAATGAAAAACTGTTTTTT.

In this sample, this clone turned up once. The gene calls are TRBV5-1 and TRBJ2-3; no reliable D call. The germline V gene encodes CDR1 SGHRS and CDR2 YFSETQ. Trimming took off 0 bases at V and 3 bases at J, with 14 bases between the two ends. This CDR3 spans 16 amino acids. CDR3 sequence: CASSLVGSFRTDTQYF. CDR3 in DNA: TGCGCCAGCAGCTTGGTGGGCTCCTTCCGAACAGATACGCAGTATTTT.

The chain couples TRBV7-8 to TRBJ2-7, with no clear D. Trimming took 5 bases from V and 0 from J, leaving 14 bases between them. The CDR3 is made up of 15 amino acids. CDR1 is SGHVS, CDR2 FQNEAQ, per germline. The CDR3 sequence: CASSQRSGRSYEQYF. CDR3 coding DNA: TGTGCCAGCAGCCAAAGGTCTGGGCGCTCCTACGAGCAGTACTTC.

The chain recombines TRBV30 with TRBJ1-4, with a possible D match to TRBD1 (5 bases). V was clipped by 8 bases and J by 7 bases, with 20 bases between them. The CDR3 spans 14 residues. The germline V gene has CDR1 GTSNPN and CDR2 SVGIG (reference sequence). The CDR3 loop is CAISRGRDVEKLFF. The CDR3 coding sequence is TGTGCCATATCGCGGGGGAGAGACGTTGAAAAACTGTTTTTT.

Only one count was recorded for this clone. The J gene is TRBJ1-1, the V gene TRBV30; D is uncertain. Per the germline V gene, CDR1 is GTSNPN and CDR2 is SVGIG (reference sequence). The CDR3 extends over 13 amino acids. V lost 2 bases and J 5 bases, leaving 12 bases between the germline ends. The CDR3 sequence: CAWSRGRETEAFF. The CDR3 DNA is TGTGCCTGGAGTCGGGGAAGAGAGACTGAAGCTTTCTTT.

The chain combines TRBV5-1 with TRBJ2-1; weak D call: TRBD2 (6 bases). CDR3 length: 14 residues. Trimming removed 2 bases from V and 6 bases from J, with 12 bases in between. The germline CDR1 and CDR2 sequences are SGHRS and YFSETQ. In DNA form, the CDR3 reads TGCGCCAGCAGCTTTAGCGGCCTTGGCAATGAGCAGTTCTTC. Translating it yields CASSFSGLGNEQFF.

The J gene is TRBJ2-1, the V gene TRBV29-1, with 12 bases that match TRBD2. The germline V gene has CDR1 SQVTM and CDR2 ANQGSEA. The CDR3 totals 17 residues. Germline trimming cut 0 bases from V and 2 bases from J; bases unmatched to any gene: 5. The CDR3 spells CSVEDRTSGNTYNEQFF. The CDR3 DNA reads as TGCAGCGTTGAAGATCGGACTAGCGGGAACACCTACAATGAGCAGTTCTTC.

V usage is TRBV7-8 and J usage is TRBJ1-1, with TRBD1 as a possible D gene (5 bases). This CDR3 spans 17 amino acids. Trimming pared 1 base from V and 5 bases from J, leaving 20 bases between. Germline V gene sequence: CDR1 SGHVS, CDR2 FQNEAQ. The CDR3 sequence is CASSLVFTNRRTTEAFF. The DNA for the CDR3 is TGTGCCAGCAGCTTAGTTTTTACGAACAGGCGAACGACTGAAGCTTTCTTT.

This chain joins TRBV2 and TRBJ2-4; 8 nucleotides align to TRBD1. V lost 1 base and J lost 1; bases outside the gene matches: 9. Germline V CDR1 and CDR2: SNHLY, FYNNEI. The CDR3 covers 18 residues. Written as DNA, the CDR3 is TGTGCCAGCAGTGAAGTGCAGGGGGCTTATGGGGCCAAAAACATTCAGTACTTC. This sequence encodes CASSEVQGAYGAKNIQYF.

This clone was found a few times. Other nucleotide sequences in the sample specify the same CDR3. The CDR3 sequence: CASSPTGNYGYTF. The CDR3 coding sequence is TGTGCCAGTAGTCCAACAGGAAACTATGGCTACACCTTC. This chain joins TRBV19 and TRBJ1-2, with a tentative D call TRBD1 (5 bases). V shed 5 bases and J shed 2 bases, with 9 bases lying between them. The CDR3 runs 13 residues. Germline loops: CDR1 LNHDA, CDR2 SQIVND (reference sequence).

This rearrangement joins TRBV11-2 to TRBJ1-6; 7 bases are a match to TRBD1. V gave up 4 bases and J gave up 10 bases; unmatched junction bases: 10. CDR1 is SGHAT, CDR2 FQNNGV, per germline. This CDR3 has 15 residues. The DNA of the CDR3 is TGTGCCAGCAGCTCGATGACAGGGCCGGGGTCACCCCTCCACTTT. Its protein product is CASSSMTGPGSPLHF.

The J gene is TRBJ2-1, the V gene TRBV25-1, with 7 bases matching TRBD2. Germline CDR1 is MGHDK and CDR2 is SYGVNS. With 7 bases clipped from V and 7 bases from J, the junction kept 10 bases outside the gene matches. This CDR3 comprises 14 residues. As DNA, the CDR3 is TGTGCCAGCACTTCGGGGGGAGGGAGAAATGAGCAGTTCTTC. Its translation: CASTSGGGRNEQFF.

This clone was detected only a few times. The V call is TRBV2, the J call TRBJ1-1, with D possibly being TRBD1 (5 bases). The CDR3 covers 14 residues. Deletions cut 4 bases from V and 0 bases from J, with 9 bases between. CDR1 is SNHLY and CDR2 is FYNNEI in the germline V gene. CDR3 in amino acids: CASSGGSVNTEAFF. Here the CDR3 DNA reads TGTGCCAGCAGTGGGGGCAGTGTGAACACTGAAGCTTTCTTT. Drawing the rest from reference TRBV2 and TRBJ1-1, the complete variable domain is EPEVTQTPSHQVTQMGQEVILRCVPISNHLYFYWYRQILGQKVEFLVSFYNNEISEKSEIFDDQFSVERPDGSNFTLKIRSTKLEDSAMYFCASSGGSVNTEAFFGQGTRLTVV.

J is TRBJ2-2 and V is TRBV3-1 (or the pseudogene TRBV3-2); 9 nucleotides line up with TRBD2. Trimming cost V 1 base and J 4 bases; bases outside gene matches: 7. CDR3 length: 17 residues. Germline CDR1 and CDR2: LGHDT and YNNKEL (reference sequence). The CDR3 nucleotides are TGTGCCAGCAGCCAAGTTCCTAGCGGGACCCTCACCGGGGAGCTGTTTTTT. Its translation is CASSQVPSGTLTGELFF.

This CDR3 is CASRRDRSTDTQYF. The CDR3 region has the DNA TGTGCCAGCAGGAGGGACAGGAGCACAGATACGCAGTATTTT. The V and J genes are TRBV6-5 and TRBJ2-3; 8 bases are shared with TRBD1. CDR1 is MNHEY and CDR2 is SVGAGI in the germline V gene. The V segment lost 6 bases and the J segment 0 bases; nucleotides outside the gene matches: 2. CDR3 length equals 14 residues.

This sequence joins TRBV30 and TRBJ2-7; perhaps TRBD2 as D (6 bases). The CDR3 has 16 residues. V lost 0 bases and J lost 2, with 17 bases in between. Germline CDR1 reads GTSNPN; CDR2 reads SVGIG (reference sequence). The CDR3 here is CAWSVGVGRRPYEQYF. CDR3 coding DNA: TGTGCCTGGAGTGTAGGGGTCGGGAGAAGGCCCTACGAGCAGTACTTC.

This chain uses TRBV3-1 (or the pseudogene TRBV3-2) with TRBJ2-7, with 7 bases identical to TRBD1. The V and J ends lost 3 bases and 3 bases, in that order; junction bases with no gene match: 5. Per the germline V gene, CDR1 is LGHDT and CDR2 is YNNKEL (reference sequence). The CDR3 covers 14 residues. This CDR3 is CASSQTGQIYEQYF. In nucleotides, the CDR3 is TGTGCCAGCAGCCAGACGGGACAGATCTACGAGCAGTACTTC.

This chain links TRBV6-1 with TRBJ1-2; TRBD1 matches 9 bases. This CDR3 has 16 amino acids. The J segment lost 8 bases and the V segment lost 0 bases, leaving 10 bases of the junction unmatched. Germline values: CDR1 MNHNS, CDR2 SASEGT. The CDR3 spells CASSEALARTGDGYTF. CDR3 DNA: TGTGCCAGCAGTGAAGCCCTCGCTAGGACAGGGGACGGCTACACCTTC.

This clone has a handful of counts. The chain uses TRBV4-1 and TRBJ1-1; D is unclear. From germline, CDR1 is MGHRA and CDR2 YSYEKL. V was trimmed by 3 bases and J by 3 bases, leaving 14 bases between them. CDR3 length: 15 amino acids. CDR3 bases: TGCGCCAGCAGCCAGCCCCTCGGGTTAGACACTGAAGCTTTCTTT. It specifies CASSQPLGLDTEAFF.